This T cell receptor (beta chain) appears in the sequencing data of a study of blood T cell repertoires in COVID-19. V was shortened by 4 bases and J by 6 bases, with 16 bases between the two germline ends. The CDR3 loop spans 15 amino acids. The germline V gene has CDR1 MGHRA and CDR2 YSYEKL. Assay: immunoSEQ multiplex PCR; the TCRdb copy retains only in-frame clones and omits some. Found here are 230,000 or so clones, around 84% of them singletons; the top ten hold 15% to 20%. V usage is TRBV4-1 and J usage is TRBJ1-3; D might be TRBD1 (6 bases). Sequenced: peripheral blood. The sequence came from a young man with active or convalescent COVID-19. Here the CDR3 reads CASSRPRGQSNTIYF. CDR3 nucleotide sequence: TGCGCCAGCAGCCGCCCTCGAGGACAGTCAAACACCATATATTTT.